These 3 T cell receptor beta chains were sequenced from one sample in a study of T-cell reconstitution after alpha-beta-depleted transplantation in children (dated by TCRdb to 2015 to 2016). Library prep was done by PCR. Reads for this sample came from an Illumina HiSeq 2500. TCR libraries were prepared with molecular barcoding, using unique molecular identifiers to normalize TCRbeta repertoire quantification. TCRdb applied fastp at Q25 and MiXCR to the public reads, then kept only in-frame beta chains. CDR3 protein sequences are deduplicated, and each keeps its most common genes and DNA. A total of around 130,000 distinct CDR3 sequences appear in this sample, around 9.8% of them only once. The biggest ten clones account for more than 20% of the sample. The meaning of the sample's treatment or condition label: allogeneic hematopoietic cell transplantation with graft depleted of TCRalphabeta T cells and CD19 B cells.

Here the sequenced sample was PBMCs, mostly from graft donor cells, taken 180 days after TCRalphabeta/CD19-depleted stem cell transplant. The receptor source for this set is a girl less than two years old who had a stem cell transplant for combined immunodeficiency, so the T cells may come from the graft donor.

In its sample, this clonotype was seen a few times. This chain joins TRBV20-1 and TRBJ1-2, with D possibly TRBD1 on 5 matching bases. V was shortened by 3 bases and J by 3 bases, with 11 bases between the two germline ends. The CDR3 contains 13 residues. Germline V CDR1 and CDR2: DFQATT, SNEGSKA (reference sequence). The CDR3 reads CSARLGVHYGYTF. CDR3 coding DNA: TGCAGTGCTAGGTTAGGGGTTCACTATGGCTACACCTTC.

A few counts support this clonotype. The chain is built from TRBV5-4 and TRBJ1-2, with unresolved D. Per germline, CDR1 SGHNT and CDR2 YYREEE (reference sequence). The V end lost 0 bases, the J end lost 8 bases, and 14 bases lay between the germline ends. This CDR3 has 14 residues. The CDR3 spells CASSLDSFGSGYTF. In nucleotides, the CDR3 is TGTGCCAGCAGCTTGGACAGTTTCGGATCGGGCTACACCTTC.

This clonotype was found a few times. The chain is built from TRBV5-1 and TRBJ2-3, with TRBD2 identical over 11 bases. Losses at the gene ends were 2 bases for V and 4 bases for J; bases not matched to a gene: 3. Germline-derived CDR1 and CDR2 are SGHRS and YFSETQ. The CDR3 extends over 15 amino acids. The CDR3 reads CASSFSGGAADTQYF. The CDR3 coding sequence is TGCGCCAGCAGCTTTAGCGGGGGGGCTGCAGATACGCAGTATTTT. Filled out from reference TRBV5-1 and TRBJ2-3, the complete variable domain reads KAGVTQTPRYLIKTRGQQVTLSCSPISGHRSVSWYQQTPGQGLQFLFEYFSETQRNKGNFPGRFSGRQFSNSRSEMNVSTLELGDSALYLCASSFSGGAADTQYFGPGTRLTVL.